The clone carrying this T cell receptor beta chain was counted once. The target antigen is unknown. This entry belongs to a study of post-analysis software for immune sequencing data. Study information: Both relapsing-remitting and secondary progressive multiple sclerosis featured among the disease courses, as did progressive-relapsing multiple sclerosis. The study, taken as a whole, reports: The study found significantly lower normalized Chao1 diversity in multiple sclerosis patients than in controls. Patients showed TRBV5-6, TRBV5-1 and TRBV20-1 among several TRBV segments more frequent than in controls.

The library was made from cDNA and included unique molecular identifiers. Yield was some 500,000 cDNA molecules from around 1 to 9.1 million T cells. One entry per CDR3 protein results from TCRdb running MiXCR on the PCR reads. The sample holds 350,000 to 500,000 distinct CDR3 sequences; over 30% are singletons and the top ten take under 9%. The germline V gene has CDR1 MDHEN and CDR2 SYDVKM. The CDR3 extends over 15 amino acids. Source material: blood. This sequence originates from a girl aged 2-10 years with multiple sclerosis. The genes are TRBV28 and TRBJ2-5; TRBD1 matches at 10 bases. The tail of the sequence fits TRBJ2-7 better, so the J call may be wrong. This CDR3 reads CASSRPGTGAYEQYF. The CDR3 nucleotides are TGTGCCAGCAGTCGTCCCGGGACAGGGGCTTACGAGCAGTACTTC.